The 25 T cell receptor beta chains given below trace back to one sample, sequenced in a study of T cell responses to AZD1222 COVID-19 vaccine. Generated by immunoSEQ multiplex PCR, the TCRdb table keeps only in-frame clones and is missing some. The sample has more than 80,000 clones; over 75% are singletons. The sample in question was peripheral blood, obtained on day 0 of AZD1222 vaccination. These receptors all stem from an adult in good health.

The rearrangement uses TRBV7-9 and TRBJ2-1; D is uncertain. The CDR3 length is 13 residues. Germline V gene sequence: CDR1 SEHNR, CDR2 FQNEAQ (reference sequence). The V and J ends lost 7 bases and 3 bases respectively, with 10 bases between them. CDR3 sequence: CASKFWDYNEQFF. The CDR3 nucleotides read TGTGCCAGCAAGTTCTGGGACTACAATGAGCAGTTCTTC.

This clone was observed once. The chain has TRBV7-2 and TRBJ2-5, with 8 bases that match TRBD1. The CDR3 totals 15 residues. Germline CDR1 is SGHTA and CDR2 is FQGNSA. Losses at the gene ends were 2 bases for V and 4 bases for J; bases not matched to a gene: 6. The CDR3 loop reads CASSLIGQGRETQYF. The CDR3 bases are TGTGCCAGCAGCTTAATCGGACAGGGCAGAGAGACCCAGTACTTC.

This sequence joins TRBV28 and TRBJ1-1; no reliable D call. The CDR3 has 15 amino acids. Germline CDR1 is MDHEN and CDR2 is SYDVKM. Deletions cut 2 bases from V and 4 bases from J, with 14 bases between. CDR3 coding DNA: TGTGCCAGCAGTTTAGGCGGAGGACGGGGCACTGAAGCTTTCTTT. Amino acid sequence: CASSLGGGRGTEAFF.

By frequency in the sample, this clone is medium-sized (0.01 to 0.1%). The V and J genes are TRBV12-3 or TRBV12-4 and TRBJ1-3; the D gene is possibly TRBD1 (6 bases). The CDR3 covers 13 residues. V was cut by 8 bases and J by 0 bases, with 8 bases left in between. CDR3 in DNA: TGTGCCAGCGGACAGCACTCTGGAAACACCATATATTTT. Its protein is CASGQHSGNTIYF.

This rearrangement joins TRBV7-2 to TRBJ1-2, with 11 bases matching TRBD1. The V gene end was trimmed by 4 bases and the J gene end by 4 bases; junction bases not matched to a gene: 5. CDR1 SGHTA and CDR2 FQGNSA come from the germline V gene. The CDR3 spans 15 residues. The CDR3 is CASSWGQGEVYGYTF. CDR3 DNA: TGTGCCAGCAGCTGGGGACAGGGGGAGGTCTATGGCTACACCTTC.

J is TRBJ1-1 and V is TRBV28; maybe TRBD1 (6 bases). CDR1 and CDR2 (germline): MDHEN, SYDVKM. The length of the CDR3 is 13 residues. The germline V and J ends were trimmed by 4 bases and 0 bases, with 6 bases remaining between them. The CDR3 loop is CASSWTVNTEAFF. CDR3 in DNA: TGTGCCAGCAGTTGGACAGTGAACACTGAAGCTTTCTTT.

The chain joins TRBV20-1 to TRBJ1-2, with a weak D call TRBD1 (5 bases). Germline V gene sequence: CDR1 DFQATT, CDR2 SNEGSKA (reference sequence). This CDR3 is built from 14 residues. V was pared by 3 bases and J by 1 base, with 12 bases between. The CDR3: CSASSPGYNYGYTF. The CDR3 DNA reads TGCAGTGCTAGTTCGCCAGGGTATAACTATGGCTACACCTTC.

The rearrangement joins TRBV25-1 to TRBJ2-7; 8 nucleotides align to TRBD2. The V segment lost 3 bases and the J segment 7 bases; nucleotides outside the gene matches: 11. The germline V gene encodes CDR1 MGHDK and CDR2 SYGVNS. CDR3 size: 15 residues. CDR3 in amino acids: CASSELAGGSWEQYF. The CDR3 nucleotides are TGTGCCAGCAGTGAGCTCGCGGGAGGTAGTTGGGAGCAGTACTTC.

V usage is TRBV19 and J usage is TRBJ1-1; D not resolved. Trimming removed 1 base from V and 3 bases from J, with 9 bases in between. The germline gives CDR1 LNHDA, CDR2 SQIVND (reference sequence). The CDR3 has 14 residues. The DNA of the CDR3 is TGTGCCAGTAGTATAGTACCCGCCTACACTGAAGCTTTCTTT. Its protein is CASSIVPAYTEAFF.

This clone was recorded only once. This chain links TRBV9 with TRBJ1-2, with 9 nucleotides matching TRBD1. Germline V gene data show CDR1 as SGDLS and CDR2 as YYNGEE. The V segment lost 4 bases and the J segment 4 bases; nucleotides outside the gene matches: 14. The CDR3 spans 17 residues. CDR3 loop: CASSPRTGARGGYGYTF. The DNA of the CDR3 is TGTGCCAGCAGCCCTCGGACAGGGGCCCGGGGGGGCTATGGCTACACCTTC.

The genes are TRBV7-9 and TRBJ1-1; 10 nucleotides match TRBD1. The trim removed 5 bases at V and 5 bases at J, leaving 2 bases unmatched. Germline CDR1 reads SEHNR; CDR2 reads FQNEAQ (reference sequence). CDR3 size: 13 residues. CDR3 DNA: TGTGCCAGCAGCAAGGGACAGGGGACTGAAGCTTTCTTT. Translated: CASSKGQGTEAFF.

This chain uses TRBV19 with TRBJ1-5; D may be TRBD1 (5 bases). The length of the CDR3 is 15 residues. Per germline, CDR1 LNHDA and CDR2 SQIVND (reference sequence). The ends were cut back, 1 base at V and 6 bases at J, with 13 bases in the middle. CDR3 nucleotides: TGTGCCAGTAGTATAGTTACCAGGGCGGGTCAGCCCCAGCATTTT. It is translated as CASSIVTRAGQPQHF.

The chain combines TRBV30 with TRBJ2-7; the match to TRBD2 covers 11 bases. CDR1 and CDR2 from the germline V gene are GTSNPN and SVGIG (reference sequence). The ends lost 2 bases at V and 3 bases at J; junction bases unmatched: 6. CDR3 length equals 15 residues. DNA for the CDR3: TGTGCCTGGAGTAAACCGGGACTAGCGGTCTACGAGCAGTACTTC. It codes for CAWSKPGLAVYEQYF.

V and J are TRBV11-2 and TRBJ2-5; D is unresolved. This CDR3 comprises 14 residues. CDR1 is SGHAT and CDR2 is FQNNGV in the germline V gene. V was trimmed by 4 bases and J by 5 bases, leaving 14 bases between them. The CDR3, as DNA: TGTGCCAGCAGCTGGACCGACGGCTCTGAGACCCAGTACTTC. This codes for CASSWTDGSETQYF. The variable domain in full, with the rest retrieved from reference TRBV11-2 and TRBJ2-5, is EAGVAQSPRYKIIEKRQSVAFWCNPISGHATLYWYQQILGQGPKLLIQFQNNGVVDDSQLPKDRFSAERLKGVDSTLKIQPAKLEDSAVYLCASSWTDGSETQYFGPGTRLLVL.

This clone was recorded once. This sequence joins TRBV18 and TRBJ1-4, with D perhaps matching TRBD1 (6 bases). This CDR3 has 15 amino acids. Trimming removed 4 bases from V and 1 base from J, with 10 bases in between. Per the germline V gene, CDR1 is KGHSH and CDR2 is LQKENI. CDR3 loop: CASSRAGETNEKLFF. The CDR3 nucleotides read TGTGCCAGCTCACGAGCAGGGGAAACTAATGAAAAACTGTTTTTT.

The V and J genes are TRBV19 and TRBJ2-2; TRBD2 matches at 12 bases. The V segment lost 8 bases and the J segment 4 bases; nucleotides outside the gene matches: 17. The CDR3 is 19 residues long. Looked up from germline, CDR1 is LNHDA and CDR2 is SQIVND (reference sequence). CDR3 sequence (DNA): TGTGCCAGTCTAACAACTAGCGGGAGGTCGGAATATAGCACCGGGGAGCTGTTTTTT. Amino acid sequence: CASLTTSGRSEYSTGELFF.

The chain combines TRBV6-1 with TRBJ2-1; D not certain. Trimming cost V 1 base and J 3 bases, with 10 bases left between them. Germline CDR1 MNHNS, CDR2 SASEGT. The CDR3 covers 15 residues. CDR3 DNA sequence: TGTGCCAGCAGTGAAGTAGGATGGGGCTACAATGAGCAGTTCTTC. It is translated as CASSEVGWGYNEQFF.

This chain links TRBV24-1 with TRBJ2-1, with D tentatively TRBD1 (6 bases). V lost 3 bases, J lost 0 bases, and 14 bases lay in between. Germline assignment: CDR1 KGHDR and CDR2 SFDVKD. The CDR3 is made up of 17 amino acids. Here the CDR3 DNA reads TGTGCCACCAGTGATCCCTCGACAGGAGGCTCCTACAATGAGCAGTTCTTC. Its protein product is CATSDPSTGGSYNEQFF.

This clone has a handful of counts. This sequence joins TRBV19 and TRBJ1-5, with D possibly TRBD1 on 6 matching bases. The germline CDR1 and CDR2 sequences are LNHDA and SQIVND (reference sequence). The CDR3 consists of 15 residues. V lost 7 bases, J lost 1 base, and 14 bases lay in between. Here the CDR3 DNA reads TGTGCCAGTATAGGGGGATCGGGGAGCAATCAGCCCCAGCATTTT. Translating gives CASIGGSGSNQPQHF.

J is TRBJ1-5 and V is TRBV6-5, with D perhaps matching TRBD1 (6 bases). V was trimmed by 6 bases and J by 6 bases, leaving 18 bases between them. Germline V gene lookup returns CDR1 MNHEY and CDR2 SVGAGI. The CDR3 is 15 amino acids. CDR3 DNA sequence: TGTGCCAGCAGCTATGGACAAGGGGACACTCAGCCCCAGCATTTT. This sequence encodes CASSYGQGDTQPQHF.

The chain has TRBV7-9 and TRBJ2-3, with TRBD2 identical over 16 bases. Trimming removed 0 bases from V and 6 bases from J; junction bases left unmatched: 6. From germline, CDR1 is SEHNR and CDR2 FQNEAQ (reference sequence). This CDR3 region has 18 residues. The CDR3 DNA reads TGTGCCAGCAGCTTAGCTCTCGGGACTAGCGGGAGGGCTGATACGCAGTATTTT. Its protein is CASSLALGTSGRADTQYF.

The chain is built from TRBV9 and TRBJ2-5; 8 bases line up with TRBD2. With 0 bases clipped from V and 5 bases from J, the junction kept 3 bases outside the gene matches. The CDR3 spans 14 residues. Looked up from germline, CDR1 is SGDLS and CDR2 is YYNGEE. CDR3 coding DNA: TGTGCCAGCAGCGTAGGAGCGGGAGAGGAGACCCAGTACTTC. It translates to CASSVGAGEETQYF.

The V and J genes are TRBV7-2 and TRBJ2-5; maybe TRBD1 (5 bases). In germline, CDR1 is SGHTA, CDR2 FQGNSA. Trimming stripped 2 bases from V and 4 bases from J, with 11 bases between. The CDR3 spans 14 residues. CDR3 residues: CASSLQGNGETQYF. The CDR3 DNA sequence: TGTGCCAGCAGCTTACAGGGAAATGGAGAGACCCAGTACTTC.

V and J are TRBV7-9 and TRBJ1-1; TRBD1 might be the D (6 bases). CDR1 and CDR2 from the germline V gene are SEHNR and FQNEAQ (reference sequence). This CDR3 has 13 residues. With 6 bases removed from V and 11 bases from J, the gap between germline ends came to 19 bases. DNA for the CDR3: TGTGCCAGCAGTCTAGGGTCCGGACAGTCGGCTTTCTTT. Protein sequence: CASSLGSGQSAFF.

The genes are TRBV7-9 and TRBJ2-4, with 10 nucleotides matching TRBD1. The CDR3 contains 14 residues. CDR1 and CDR2 (germline): SEHNR, FQNEAQ (reference sequence). J lost 5 bases, V lost 5 bases, and 3 bases had no gene match. The chain's CDR3 is CASSTGTGENIQYF. The CDR3 coding sequence is TGTGCCAGCAGCACCGGGACAGGGGAAAACATTCAGTACTTC.